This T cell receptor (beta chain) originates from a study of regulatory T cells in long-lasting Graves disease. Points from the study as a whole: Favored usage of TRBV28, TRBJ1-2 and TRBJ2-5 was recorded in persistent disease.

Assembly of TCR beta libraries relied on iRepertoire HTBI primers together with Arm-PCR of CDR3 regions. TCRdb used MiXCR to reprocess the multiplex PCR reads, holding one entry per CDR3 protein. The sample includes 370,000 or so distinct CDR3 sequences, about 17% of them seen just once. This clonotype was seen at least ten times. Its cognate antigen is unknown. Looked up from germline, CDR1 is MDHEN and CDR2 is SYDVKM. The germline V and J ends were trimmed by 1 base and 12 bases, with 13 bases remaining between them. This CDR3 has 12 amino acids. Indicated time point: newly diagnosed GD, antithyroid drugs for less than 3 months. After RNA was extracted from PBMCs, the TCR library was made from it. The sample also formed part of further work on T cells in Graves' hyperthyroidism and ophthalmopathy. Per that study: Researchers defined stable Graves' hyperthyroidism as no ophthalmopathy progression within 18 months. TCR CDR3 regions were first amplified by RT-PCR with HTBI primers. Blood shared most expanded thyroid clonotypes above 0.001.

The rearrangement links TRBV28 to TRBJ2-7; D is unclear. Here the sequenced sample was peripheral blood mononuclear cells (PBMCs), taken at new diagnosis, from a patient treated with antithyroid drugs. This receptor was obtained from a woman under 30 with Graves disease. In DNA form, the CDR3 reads TGTGCCAGCAGTTTATCAAAGGCCCAGCGGTACTTC. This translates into CASSLSKAQRYF.